The clone carrying this TCR beta chain has a count of ten or more. Its antigen is currently unknown. J was trimmed by 2 bases and V by 3 bases; bases with no gene match: 6. Germline V gene data show CDR1 as MRHNA and CDR2 as SNTAGT. The CDR3 has 16 amino acids. This sample is part of a study of T cells after yellow fever vaccination. General study results and limits: Researchers noted that a small share of clonotypes showed up in both CD4 and CD8 compartments. The secondary T-cell response peaked on day 5, not day 15, but was weaker. Among primary-vaccination clones, most reappeared after the booster, at about 95% for CD4 and more than 75% for CD8.

TCRdb re-derived calls from the 5' RACE reads in MiXCR, one entry per CDR3 protein. The top ten clones hold approximately 37% of a sample with approximately 120,000 distinct CDR3 sequences, more than 7.5% of them seen once. The chain is built from TRBV6-4 and TRBJ2-3, with 9 bases lining up with TRBD2. This material consisted of CD8+ T cells sorted from PBMCs, taken on the day of the yellow fever booster vaccination. This clonotype was sampled from a man younger than 35 who received the YFV17D yellow fever vaccine. The CDR3 nucleotides are TGTGCCAGCAGTGAAAGAGCGGGGGGCCCCACAGATACGCAGTATTTT. The encoded protein is CASSERAGGPTDTQYF.